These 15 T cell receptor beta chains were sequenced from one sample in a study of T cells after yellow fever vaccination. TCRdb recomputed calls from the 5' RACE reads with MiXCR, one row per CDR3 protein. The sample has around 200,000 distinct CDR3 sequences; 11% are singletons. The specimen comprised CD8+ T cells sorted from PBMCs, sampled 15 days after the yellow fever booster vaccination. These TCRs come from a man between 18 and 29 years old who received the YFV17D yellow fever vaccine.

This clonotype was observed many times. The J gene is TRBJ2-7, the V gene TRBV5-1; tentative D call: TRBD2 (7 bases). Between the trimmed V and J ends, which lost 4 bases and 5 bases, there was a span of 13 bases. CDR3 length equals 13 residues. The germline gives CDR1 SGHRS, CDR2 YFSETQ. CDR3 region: CASSLAGGHEQYV. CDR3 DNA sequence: TGCGCCAGCAGCCTTGCCGGGGGGCACGAGCAGTACGTC.

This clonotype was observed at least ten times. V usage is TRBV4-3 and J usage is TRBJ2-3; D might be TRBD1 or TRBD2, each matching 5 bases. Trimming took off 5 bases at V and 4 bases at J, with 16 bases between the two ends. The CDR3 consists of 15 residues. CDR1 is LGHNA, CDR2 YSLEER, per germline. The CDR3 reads CASSNRLSSPDTQYF. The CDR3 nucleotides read TGCGCCAGCAGCAACAGGCTATCTAGCCCAGATACGCAGTATTTT.

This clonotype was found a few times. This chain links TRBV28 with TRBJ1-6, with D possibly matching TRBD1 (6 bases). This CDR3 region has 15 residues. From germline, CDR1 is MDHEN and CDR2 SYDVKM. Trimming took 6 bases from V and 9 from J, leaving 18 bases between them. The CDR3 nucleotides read TGTGCCAGCAGCCCTTTGGGGGGCAGGGGTTCACCCCTCCACTTT. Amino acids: CASSPLGGRGSPLHF.

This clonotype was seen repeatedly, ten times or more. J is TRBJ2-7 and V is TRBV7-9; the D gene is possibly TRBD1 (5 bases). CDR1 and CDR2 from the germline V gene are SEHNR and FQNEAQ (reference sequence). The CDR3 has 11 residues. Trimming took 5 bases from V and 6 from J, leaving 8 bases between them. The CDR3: CASSTDTEQYF. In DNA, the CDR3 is TGTGCCAGCAGCACGGACACCGAGCAGTACTTC.

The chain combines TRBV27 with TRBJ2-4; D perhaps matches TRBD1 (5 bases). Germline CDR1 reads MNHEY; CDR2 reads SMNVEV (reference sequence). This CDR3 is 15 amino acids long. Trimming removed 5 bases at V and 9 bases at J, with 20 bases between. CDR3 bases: TGTGCCAGCAGTACCGGTTCGACCGGTAGGGGCATTCAGTACTTC. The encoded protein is CASSTGSTGRGIQYF.

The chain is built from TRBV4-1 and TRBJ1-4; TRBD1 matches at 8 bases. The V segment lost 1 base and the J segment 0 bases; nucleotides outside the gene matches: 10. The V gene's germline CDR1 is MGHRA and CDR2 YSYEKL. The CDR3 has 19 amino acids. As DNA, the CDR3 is TGCGCCAGCAGCCAAGCCGGGACAGGTATCCTTGCAACTAATGAAAAACTGTTTTTT. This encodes CASSQAGTGILATNEKLFF.

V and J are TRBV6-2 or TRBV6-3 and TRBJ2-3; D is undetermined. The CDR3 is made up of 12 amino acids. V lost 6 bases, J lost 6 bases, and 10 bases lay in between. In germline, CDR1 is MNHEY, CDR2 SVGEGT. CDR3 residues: CASSQLVDTQYF. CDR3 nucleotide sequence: TGTGCCAGCAGCCAGCTGGTTGATACGCAGTATTTT.

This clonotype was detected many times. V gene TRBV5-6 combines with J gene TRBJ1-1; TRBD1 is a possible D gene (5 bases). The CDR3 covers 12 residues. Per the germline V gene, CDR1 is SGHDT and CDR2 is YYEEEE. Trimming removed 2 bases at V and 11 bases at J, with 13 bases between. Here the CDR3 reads CASSFTTGGAFF. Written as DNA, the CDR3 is TGTGCCAGCAGCTTTACAACAGGAGGGGCTTTCTTT.

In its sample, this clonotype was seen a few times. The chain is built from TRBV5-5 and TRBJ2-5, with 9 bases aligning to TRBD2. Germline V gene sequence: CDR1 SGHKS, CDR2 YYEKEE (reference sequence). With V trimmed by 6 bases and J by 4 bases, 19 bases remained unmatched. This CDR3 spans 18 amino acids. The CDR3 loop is CASIRNPLSGGFRETQYF. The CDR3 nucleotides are TGTGCCAGCATACGAAACCCGCTCAGCGGGGGGTTCCGAGAGACCCAGTACTTC.

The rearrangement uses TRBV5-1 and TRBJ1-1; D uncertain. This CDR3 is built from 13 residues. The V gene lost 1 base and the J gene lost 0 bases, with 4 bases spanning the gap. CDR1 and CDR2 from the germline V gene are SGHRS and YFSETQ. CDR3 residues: CASSLLVNTEAFF. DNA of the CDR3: TGCGCCAGCAGCTTGCTGGTGAACACTGAAGCTTTCTTT. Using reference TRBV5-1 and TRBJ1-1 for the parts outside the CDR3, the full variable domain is KAGVTQTPRYLIKTRGQQVTLSCSPISGHRSVSWYQQTPGQGLQFLFEYFSETQRNKGNFPGRFSGRQFSNSRSEMNVSTLELGDSALYLCASSLLVNTEAFFGQGTRLTVV.

CDR3 protein: CASSTAGTKVINEQFF. CDR3 nucleotides: TGTGCCAGCAGCACGGCCGGGACAAAGGTGATCAATGAGCAGTTCTTC. This chain links TRBV11-2 with TRBJ2-1; D might be TRBD1 (6 bases). Germline CDR1 reads SGHAT; CDR2 reads FQNNGV. V dropped 5 bases and J dropped 6 bases, with 20 bases sitting between them. The length of the CDR3 is 16 residues.

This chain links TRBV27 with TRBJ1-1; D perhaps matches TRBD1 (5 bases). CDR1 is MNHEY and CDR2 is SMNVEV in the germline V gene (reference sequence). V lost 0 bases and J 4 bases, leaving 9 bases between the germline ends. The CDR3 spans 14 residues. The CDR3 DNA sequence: TGTGCCAGCAGTTTATCTCAGGGATCCACTGAAGCTTTCTTT. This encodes CASSLSQGSTEAFF.

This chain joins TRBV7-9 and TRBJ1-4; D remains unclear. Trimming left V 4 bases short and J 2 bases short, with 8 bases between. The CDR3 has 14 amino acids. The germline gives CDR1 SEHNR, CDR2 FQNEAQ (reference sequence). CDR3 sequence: CASSSTGTNEKLFF. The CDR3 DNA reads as TGTGCCAGCAGCTCGACGGGGACTAATGAAAAACTGTTTTTT.

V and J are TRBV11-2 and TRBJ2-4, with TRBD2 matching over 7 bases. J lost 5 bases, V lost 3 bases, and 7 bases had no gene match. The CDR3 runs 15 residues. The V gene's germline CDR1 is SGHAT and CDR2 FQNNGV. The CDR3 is CASSLGGGPENIQYF. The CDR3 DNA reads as TGTGCCAGCAGCTTGGGGGGGGGACCCGAAAACATTCAGTACTTC.

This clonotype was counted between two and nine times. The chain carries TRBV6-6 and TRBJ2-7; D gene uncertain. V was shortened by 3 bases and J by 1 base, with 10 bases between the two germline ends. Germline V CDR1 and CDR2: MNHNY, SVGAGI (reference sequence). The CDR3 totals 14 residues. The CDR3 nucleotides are TGTGCCAGCAGTTATGGTATAAAATCCTACGAGCAGTACGTC. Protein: CASSYGIKSYEQYV.